Following are 12 T cell receptor beta chains from one sample sequenced in a study of cytomegalovirus exposure and HLA in healthy donors. PCR used 60 Vbeta primers and 13 Jbeta primers. Repertoires were generated with immunoSEQ multiplex PCR, while TCRdb's copy carries only in-frame clones and drops some. The sample contains 40,000 to 45,000 clones, 50% of which appear only once. Sequenced material: PBMCs. These receptors came from a human donor in good health.

This CDR3 is CASGGWSSTYEQYF. As DNA, the CDR3 is TGTGCCTCCGGCGGCTGGAGTTCAACCTACGAGCAGTACTTC. The chain is built from TRBV7-9 and TRBJ2-7; D unclear. Trimming shortened V by 11 bases and J by 2 bases, and 19 bases separated the two germline ends. CDR1 and CDR2 from the germline V gene are SEHNR and FQNEAQ (reference sequence). The CDR3 is made up of 14 amino acids. The whole variable domain, filled in from reference TRBV7-9 and TRBJ2-7, reads DTGVSQNPRHKITKRGQNVTFRCDPISEHNRLYWYRQTLGQGPEFLTYFQNEAQLEKSRLLSDRFSAERPKGSFSTLEIQRTEQGDSAMYLCASGGWSSTYEQYFGPGTRLTVT.

The CDR3, as DNA: TGTGCCAGTAGTGGGTTCGGACAGGGGGCCTACGAGCAGTACTTC. Its protein is CASSGFGQGAYEQYF. The rearrangement links TRBV19 to TRBJ2-5; 10 bases fit TRBD1. The DNA end is a closer match to TRBJ2-7, so the J assignment may be wrong. Germline V CDR1 and CDR2: LNHDA, SQIVND (reference sequence). CDR3 size: 15 residues.

The chain combines TRBV6-5 with TRBJ2-7; D is unresolved. Germline CDR1 MNHEY, CDR2 SVGAGI. The CDR3 has 14 residues. Between the trimmed V and J ends, which lost 0 bases and 3 bases, there was a span of 9 bases. CDR3: CASSYSSTDYEQYF. In DNA form, the CDR3 reads TGTGCCAGCAGTTACTCGAGTACTGACTACGAGCAGTACTTC.

The chain uses TRBV7-3 and TRBJ2-1; 10 nucleotides agree with TRBD1. The V segment lost 2 bases and the J segment 7 bases; nucleotides outside the gene matches: 5. CDR1 and CDR2 from the germline V gene are SGHTA and FQGTGA. The CDR3 contains 15 residues. The CDR3 DNA is TGTGCCAGCAGCTTAGAGGACAGGGGGTGGAATGAGCAGTTCTTC. Protein sequence: CASSLEDRGWNEQFF.

This clone came up once. This chain connects TRBV6-5 to TRBJ2-7; 10 bases are shared with TRBD1. After removal of 2 bases from V and 5 bases from J, the junction contained 6 bases not matched to a gene. The CDR3 extends over 15 amino acids. The germline V gene encodes CDR1 MNHEY and CDR2 SVGAGI. The CDR3 loop is CASSYRAGQGHEQYF. In nucleotides, the CDR3 is TGTGCCAGCAGTTACCGGGCGGGACAGGGGCACGAGCAGTACTTC.

Only a few counts were recorded for this clone. The chain combines TRBV4-1 with TRBJ1-1; unclear D gene. Germline values: CDR1 MGHRA, CDR2 YSYEKL. The CDR3 contains 16 residues. V gave up 4 bases and J gave up 0 bases, with 15 bases separating them. The DNA for the CDR3 is TGCGCCAGCAGCCTCATAGGAGGAATTTTGAACACTGAAGCTTTCTTT. This sequence encodes CASSLIGGILNTEAFF.

The sample holds a few counts of this clone. The J gene is TRBJ2-7, the V gene TRBV20-1; D is perhaps TRBD2 (5 bases). CDR1 DFQATT and CDR2 SNEGSKA come from the germline V gene (reference sequence). The CDR3 is made up of 10 amino acids. V was clipped by 6 bases and J by 2 bases, with 5 bases between them. The CDR3, as DNA: TGCAGTGCCGGGACCTACGAGCAGTACTTC. The encoded protein is CSAGTYEQYF.

This clone was counted a single time. The chain uses TRBV9 and TRBJ1-2; 9 bases are a match to TRBD1. CDR3 size: 15 residues. Germline V CDR1 and CDR2: SGDLS, YYNGEE. V trimming: 4 bases; J trimming: 8 bases; junction bases outside the gene matches: 12. CDR3 nucleotides: TGTGCCAGCAGCCCCGGGGACAGGGATTTCGGGGGCTACACCTTC. Its translation is CASSPGDRDFGGYTF.

A few counts support this clone. The CDR3 reads CASSVDSHNQPQHF. The DNA of the CDR3 is TGTGCCAGCAGTGTTGACAGCCACAATCAGCCCCAGCATTTT. The rearrangement joins TRBV6-1 to TRBJ1-5, with TRBD1 as a possible D gene (5 bases). The CDR3 loop spans 14 amino acids. Trimming pared 4 bases from V and 3 bases from J, leaving 10 bases between. Germline CDR1 is MNHNS and CDR2 is SASEGT.

V gene TRBV5-1 combines with J gene TRBJ2-1; D is unclear. Looked up from germline, CDR1 is SGHRS and CDR2 is YFSETQ. V lost 0 bases and J 0 bases, leaving 10 bases between the germline ends. CDR3 size: 16 residues. CDR3 sequence: CASSLGVLSSYNEQFF. Written as DNA, the CDR3 is TGCGCCAGCAGCTTGGGTGTCCTGAGCTCCTACAATGAGCAGTTCTTC.

The rearrangement uses TRBV7-3 and TRBJ2-5; TRBD2 is a possible D gene (5 bases). CDR3 size: 14 residues. V dropped 2 bases and J dropped 5 bases, with 12 bases sitting between them. The germline V gene has CDR1 SGHTA and CDR2 FQGTGA. CDR3 in DNA: TGTGCCAGCAGCTTAGAACACTCGGGGGAGACCCAGTACTTC. It specifies CASSLEHSGETQYF.

The rearrangement uses TRBV7-8 and TRBJ1-2, with a possible D match to TRBD1 (5 bases). This CDR3 spans 13 amino acids. Trimming took 6 bases from V and 0 from J, leaving 8 bases between them. Germline assignment: CDR1 SGHVS and CDR2 FQNEAQ. This CDR3 is CASRGPANYGYTF. CDR3 coding DNA: TGTGCCAGCAGGGGGCCCGCTAACTATGGCTACACCTTC.